This record looks at one T cell receptor beta chain sequence and its context. Its antigen is unidentified. PCR involved 60 Vbeta and 13 Jbeta primers. Sequencing used immunoSEQ multiplex PCR; TCRdb keeps in-frame clones, though not all of them. The sample table sets out about 140,000 clones. Germline V gene lookup returns CDR1 SEHNR and CDR2 FQNEAQ (reference sequence). The CDR3 consists of 14 residues. Trimming took 5 bases from V and 2 from J, leaving 11 bases between them. This record comes from a study of cytomegalovirus exposure and HLA in healthy donors. The study's findings and limits: In a later analysis, TCR beta V- and J-gene trimming was associated with a missense DCLRE1C variant.

The receptor's source is a woman between 18 and 29 years old in good health and CMV-seronegative. The gene calls are TRBV7-9 and TRBJ2-3; D is possibly TRBD2 (5 bases). The sequencing sample was made of PBMCs. DNA of the CDR3: TGTGCCAGCAGCCGGGGAGAGTTCACAGATACGCAGTATTTT. It specifies CASSRGEFTDTQYF.